This is a list of T cell receptor beta chains from one sample in a study of blood T cell repertoires in COVID-19. Profiling relied on immunoSEQ multiplex PCR, and the TCRdb table lists in-frame clones only, not all of them. The repertoire has under 450,000 clones, 88% of them found once; the top ten carry roughly 13%. Source material: peripheral blood. Receptor source: a woman in her fifties or sixties with COVID-19, enrolled during active disease. The CDR3 runs from the conserved cysteine through the conserved F or W. Each record gives: clone size, J gene, D gene, V gene, CDR3 DNA, CDR3 protein. The D gene is left open where the match is weak. Not every row has a clone size; where given, it reads once, few, many or a size class.

clone size: -; J gene: TRBJ2-7; D gene: TRBD1; V gene: TRBV6-6; CDR3 DNA: TGTGCCAGCACCTCCTCCGGACAGGAGATCTACGAGCAGTACTTC; CDR3 protein: CASTSSGQEIYEQYF
clone size: -; J gene: TRBJ1-6; D gene: -; V gene: TRBV11-3; CDR3 DNA: TGTGCCAGCAGCTTAACGAGCTCCTATAATTCACCCCTCCACTTT; CDR3 protein: CASSLTSSYNSPLHF
clone size: once; J gene: TRBJ1-6; D gene: TRBD1; V gene: TRBV9; CDR3 DNA: TGTGCCAGCAGCGTGGGGGACAGCTATTCACCCCTCCACTTT; CDR3 protein: CASSVGDSYSPLHF
clone size: -; J gene: TRBJ1-1; D gene: -; V gene: TRBV19; CDR3 DNA: TGTGCGAGTACTCGCCAGGGGAGCACTGAAGCTTTCTTT; CDR3 protein: CASTRQGSTEAFF
clone size: -; J gene: TRBJ1-1; D gene: -; V gene: TRBV4-1; CDR3 DNA: TGCGCCAGCAGCCCCGGGTCCTCGGGAAGGGCTGAAGCTTTCTTT; CDR3 protein: CASSPGSSGRAEAFF
clone size: -; J gene: TRBJ1-2; D gene: -; V gene: TRBV19; CDR3 DNA: TGTGCCAGTAGTATCAATCAGGGTGCGTACACCTTC; CDR3 protein: CASSINQGAYTF
clone size: -; J gene: TRBJ2-1; D gene: -; V gene: TRBV19; CDR3 DNA: TGTGCCAGCCAACCTCCGACAGGATACAATGAGCAGTTCTTC; CDR3 protein: CASQPPTGYNEQFF
clone size: once; J gene: TRBJ2-7; D gene: -; V gene: TRBV25-1; CDR3 DNA: TGTGCCAGCTCGGGGTGGGTCCGCCCGGACGAGCAGTACTTC; CDR3 protein: CASSGWVRPDEQYF
clone size: few; J gene: TRBJ2-2; D gene: TRBD2; V gene: TRBV10-2; CDR3 DNA: TGCGCCAGCAGGACCATTCCGGGACTAGCAGGCACCGGGGAGCTGTTTTTT; CDR3 protein: CASRTIPGLAGTGELFF
clone size: -; J gene: TRBJ1-4; D gene: TRBD1; V gene: TRBV28; CDR3 DNA: TGTGCCAGCAGTGGACAGGGTTCAACTAATGAAAAACTGTTTTTT; CDR3 protein: CASSGQGSTNEKLFF
clone size: -; J gene: TRBJ2-1; D gene: TRBD2; V gene: TRBV18; CDR3 DNA: TGTGCCAGCTCACCACGGGCTAAAAAGGGACTATATTCCCAGACCTACAATGAGCAGTTCTTC; CDR3 protein: CASSPRAKKGLYSQTYNEQFF
clone size: -; J gene: TRBJ1-2; D gene: TRBD1; V gene: TRBV27; CDR3 DNA: TGTGCCAGCAGTCCCCTCGGACAGGCCTATGGCTACACCTTC; CDR3 protein: CASSPLGQAYGYTF
clone size: few; J gene: TRBJ2-1; D gene: TRBD2; V gene: TRBV7-3; CDR3 DNA: TGTGCCAGCAGCGTTAGCGGGGGGATTTACAATGAGCAGTTCTTC; CDR3 protein: CASSVSGGIYNEQFF